Sequencing of this T cell receptor beta chain was carried out in a study of regulatory T cells in long-lasting Graves disease. General observations from the study: Less diverse TCR repertoires were seen in persistent Graves' patients than in newly diagnosed ones. Persistent disease was associated with favored TRBV28 usage and with favored use of TRBJ1-2 and TRBJ2-5.

At least ten counts were recorded for this clonotype. Its antigen is as yet unknown. CDR3-region Arm-PCR and iRepertoire HTBI primers produced the TCR beta libraries. MiXCR, run by TCRdb on the multiplex PCR reads, gives a single entry per CDR3 protein. The table lists roughly 320,000 distinct CDR3 sequences, over 15% of them singletons. Time point denoted: newly diagnosed GD, antithyroid drugs for less than 3 months. From RNA extracted from PBMCs, the TCR library was made. V shed 0 bases and J shed 5 bases, with 10 bases lying between them. Germline CDR1 and CDR2: DFQATT and SNEGSKA (reference sequence). The CDR3 runs to 13 residues. These data also formed part of another study, on T cells in Graves' hyperthyroidism and ophthalmopathy. Turning to that study: Researchers barred patients who had uncontrolled infection, other autoimmune disease, pregnancy or lactation. Most expanded thyroid clonotypes above 0.001 also appeared in blood.

The V call is TRBV20-1, the J call TRBJ1-1; D possibly corresponds to TRBD1 (5 bases). Here the sequenced sample was peripheral blood mononuclear cells (PBMCs), taken at new diagnosis, from a patient treated with antithyroid drugs. This TCR came from a man in his forties with Graves disease. CDR3 DNA sequence: TGCAGTGCTAGAGAAGGGGCTGAGACTGAAGCTTTCTTT. Amino acids: CSAREGAETEAFF.